This entry lists 14 T cell receptor beta chains sequenced from one sample in a study of radiotherapy plus CTLA-4 blockade in lung cancer. Generated by immunoSEQ multiplex PCR, the TCRdb table keeps only in-frame clones and is missing some. The sample has roughly 45,000 clones; roughly 67% are singletons. The starting material was peripheral blood, obtained from a patient treated with radiotherapy plus ipilimumab. All receptors come from a human donor with non-small cell lung cancer who had a partial response to radiotherapy plus ipilimumab.

The gene calls are TRBV28 and TRBJ1-2; D ambiguous. This CDR3 comprises 19 residues. Germline values: CDR1 MDHEN, CDR2 SYDVKM. V gave up 5 bases and J gave up 1 base, with 26 bases separating them. CDR3 sequence (DNA): TGTGCCAGCAGTACGAGCGGCAGCTCTGCTTGGGCACTTAACTATGGCTACACCTTC. Translating it yields CASSTSGSSAWALNYGYTF.

This clone was seen a handful of times. V gene TRBV6-5 combines with J gene TRBJ2-2; no clear D gene. The CDR3 covers 13 residues. Germline V gene lookup returns CDR1 MNHEY and CDR2 SVGAGI. V lost 4 bases and J lost 0, with 3 bases in between. The CDR3, as DNA: TGTGCCAGCAGTTCCTCGAACACCGGGGAGCTGTTTTTT. Its protein is CASSSSNTGELFF.

This CDR3 reads CASSLGDRMMNTEAFF. For the CDR3, the DNA is TGTGCCAGCAGCTTAGGGGACAGAATGATGAACACTGAAGCTTTCTTT. The chain joins TRBV7-2 to TRBJ1-1; the match to TRBD1 covers 7 bases. Germline values: CDR1 SGHTA, CDR2 FQGNSA. This CDR3 contains 16 residues. The ends lost 1 base at V and 0 bases at J; junction bases unmatched: 5.

The gene calls are TRBV7-2 and TRBJ1-2; 9 bases are a match to TRBD1. This CDR3 has 15 amino acids. Germline CDR1 reads SGHTA; CDR2 reads FQGNSA. Trimming took 5 bases from V and 10 from J; bases not matched to a gene: 14. The CDR3 is CASSRDRGGTVDYTF. DNA of the CDR3: TGTGCCAGCAGCAGAGACAGGGGGGGAACTGTTGACTACACCTTC. The whole variable domain, filled in from reference TRBV7-2 and TRBJ1-2, reads GAGVSQSPSNKVTEKGKDVELRCDPISGHTALYWYRQSLGQGLEFLIYFQGNSAPDKSGLPSDRFSAERTGGSVSTLTIQRTQQEDSAVYLCASSRDRGGTVDYTFGSGTRLTVV.

This clone showed up just a few times. The V and J genes are TRBV7-2 and TRBJ1-1; D uncertain. Germline values: CDR1 SGHTA, CDR2 FQGNSA. The CDR3 consists of 13 residues. The V end was cut by 5 bases, the J end by 1 base, with 8 bases between. CDR3 sequence (DNA): TGTGCCAGCAGCCAACAAAGGAACACTGAAGCTTTCTTT. Translating it yields CASSQQRNTEAFF.

The chain uses TRBV7-9 and TRBJ2-5; TRBD1 might be the D (6 bases). The closer fit of TRBJ2-7 to the DNA end suggests the J call may be wrong. CDR3 size: 14 residues. Germline V gene sequence: CDR1 SEHNR, CDR2 FQNEAQ (reference sequence). For the CDR3, the DNA is TGTGCCAGCAGCCTCCTAGGGGGATCCTACGAGCAGTACTTC. This codes for CASSLLGGSYEQYF.

This sequence joins TRBV25-1 and TRBJ2-5; D possibly corresponds to TRBD2 (6 bases). Per the germline V gene, CDR1 is MGHDK and CDR2 is SYGVNS. The CDR3 consists of 15 residues. V lost 7 bases and J 2 bases, leaving 17 bases between the germline ends. The chain's CDR3 is CASTQGGRRQETQYF. The CDR3 DNA reads TGTGCCAGCACTCAAGGAGGGAGGCGGCAAGAGACCCAGTACTTC.

This clone appeared a single time. The rearrangement uses TRBV5-1 and TRBJ2-3, with a weak D call TRBD2 (6 bases). The CDR3 covers 13 residues. V gave up 6 bases and J gave up 2 bases, with 10 bases separating them. The V gene's germline CDR1 is SGHRS and CDR2 YFSETQ. The CDR3 reads CASTAGTTDTQYF. For the CDR3, the DNA is TGCGCCAGCACTGCGGGGACCACAGATACGCAGTATTTT.

As for this clone: This CDR3 is also generated by other DNA sequences in the sample. V usage is TRBV27 and J usage is TRBJ2-1; 8 bases match TRBD1. CDR3 length: 15 amino acids. V trimming: 5 bases; J trimming: 7 bases; junction bases outside the gene matches: 10. From germline, CDR1 is MNHEY and CDR2 SMNVEV (reference sequence). The CDR3 nucleotides read TGTGCCAGCAGTCTAAGACAGGGGTTTGGAAATGAGCAGTTCTTC. The encoded protein is CASSLRQGFGNEQFF.

This sequence joins TRBV29-1 and TRBJ1-1; D gene unclear. Germline V CDR1 and CDR2: SQVTM, ANQGSEA. This CDR3 spans 12 amino acids. Trimming took 6 bases from V and 6 from J, leaving 14 bases between them. CDR3 bases: TGCAGCGTCGGGCCTAGCTCCCCTGAAGCTTTCTTT. Translated, it gives CSVGPSSPEAFF.

This clone has more than one count but fewer than ten. The gene calls are TRBV5-6 and TRBJ2-5; 7 bases fit TRBD2. The CDR3 spans 16 residues. The germline V gene encodes CDR1 SGHDT and CDR2 YYEEEE. The J segment lost 4 bases and the V segment lost 4 bases, leaving 13 bases of the junction unmatched. The DNA of the CDR3 is TGTGCCAGCAGCGAGGATAAGACGGGAGGAGGAGAGACCCAGTACTTC. It specifies CASSEDKTGGGETQYF.

This chain joins TRBV28 and TRBJ1-2, with a weak D call TRBD1 (6 bases). Germline V lookup: CDR1 MDHEN, CDR2 SYDVKM. The CDR3 has 17 residues. V shed 2 bases and J shed 2 bases, with 18 bases lying between them. Here the CDR3 DNA reads TGTGCCAGCAGTTTACGAAGACATCGGGACAACAACTATGGCTACACCTTC. This gives the protein CASSLRRHRDNNYGYTF.

This clone was counted once. In nucleotides, the CDR3 is TGTGCCAGCAGCTTAGGACATAGCGGAGCCTACGAGCAGTACTTC. Amino acid sequence: CASSLGHSGAYEQYF. The V and J genes are TRBV7-2 and TRBJ2-7; a possible D gene is TRBD2 (6 bases). CDR3 size: 15 residues. V lost 1 base and J lost 2, with 12 bases in between. Germline CDR1 and CDR2: SGHTA and FQGNSA.

The chain links TRBV4-3 to TRBJ2-1; TRBD2 agrees at 9 bases. Germline CDR1 LGHNA, CDR2 YSLEER. V was clipped by 4 bases and J by 2 bases; unmatched bases: 6. CDR3 length equals 16 residues. CDR3 bases: TGCGCCAGCAGCCCCCACCTAGCGGGGACCTACAATGAGCAGTTCTTC. Residues: CASSPHLAGTYNEQFF.